The T cell receptor (beta chain) described here comes from a study of cytotoxic CD8 clonotypes in ibrutinib-treated CLL. About the research overall: Enrolment comprised eleven to twelve relapsed/refractory and about 14 treatment-naive patients; some 18 were IGHV unmutated.

The V end lost 6 bases, the J end lost 8 bases, and 19 bases lay between the germline ends. The CDR3 is made up of 15 amino acids. Germline CDR1 MNHEY, CDR2 SVGAGI. The sample holds a few counts of this clone. Clones were sequenced by immunoSEQ multiplex PCR, and TCRdb holds only the in-frame ones, with some missing. This table holds some 200,000 clones, about three quarters found once. J is TRBJ1-4 and V is TRBV6-5, with a possible D match to TRBD1 (6 bases). Sequenced material: PBMCs, taken after 12 months of ibrutinib treatment. The TCR originated in a human donor with chronic lymphocytic leukemia. The CDR3 DNA follows: TGTGCCAGCAGAACCTCAATGGTTAGGGGGGAAAAACTGTTTTTT. Amino acids: CASRTSMVRGEKLFF.